This entry lists 8 T cell receptor beta chains sequenced from one sample in a study of blood T cell repertoires in COVID-19. Clones were sequenced by immunoSEQ multiplex PCR, and TCRdb holds only the in-frame ones, with some missing. The sample includes hundreds of thousands of clones, 88% seen only once; the top ten take around 0.91%. The sample was peripheral blood. Receptor source: a woman aged 40 to 50 who had recovered from COVID-19.

This chain uses TRBV11-2 with TRBJ2-7; TRBD2 matches at 7 bases. The germline CDR1 and CDR2 sequences are SGHAT and FQNNGV. CDR3 length equals 15 residues. Trimming cost V 5 bases and J 1 base; bases outside gene matches: 8. CDR3 in DNA: TGTGCCAGCAGCACAGTGGGAGGGAGTTCCTACGAGCAGTACTTC. Translated: CASSTVGGSSYEQYF.

The rearrangement joins TRBV11-3 to TRBJ1-6, with D possibly being TRBD1 (5 bases). This CDR3 comprises 15 residues. Germline V gene lookup returns CDR1 SGHNT and CDR2 YENEEA. V lost 1 base, J lost 7 bases, and 11 bases lay in between. The CDR3 is CASSLGGRSNSPLHF. The CDR3, as DNA: TGTGCCAGCAGCTTAGGGGGCAGGTCCAATTCACCCCTCCACTTT.

This chain uses TRBV14 with TRBJ2-1; 10 positions agree with TRBD1. The germline gives CDR1 SGHDN, CDR2 FVKESK. V gave up 0 bases and J gave up 6 bases; unmatched junction bases: 8. The CDR3 spans 17 residues. DNA of the CDR3: TGTGCCAGCAGCCAAGATCCCCGGGACAGGGGTAGCAATGAGCAGTTCTTC. Protein product: CASSQDPRDRGSNEQFF.

The V and J genes are TRBV4-3 and TRBJ1-2; D is undetermined. The germline V gene has CDR1 LGHNA and CDR2 YSLEER. Trimming removed 0 bases from V and 7 bases from J, with 9 bases in between. The CDR3 loop spans 13 amino acids. The CDR3 sequence: CASSQDMKAGYTF. CDR3 nucleotides: TGCGCCAGCAGCCAAGATATGAAAGCTGGCTACACCTTC.

The rearrangement joins TRBV6-5 to TRBJ1-2; D not certain. Germline V gene data show CDR1 as MNHEY and CDR2 as SVGAGI. Trimming removed 6 bases from V and 4 bases from J, with 15 bases in between. The CDR3 runs to 14 residues. The CDR3 protein is CASSLPDSPYGYTF. CDR3 nucleotide sequence: TGTGCCAGCAGCCTCCCGGACTCCCCCTATGGCTACACCTTC.

This chain connects TRBV19 to TRBJ1-5, with TRBD1 as a possible D gene (6 bases). The germline V gene encodes CDR1 LNHDA and CDR2 SQIVND (reference sequence). V was pared by 6 bases and J by 4 bases, with 10 bases between. This CDR3 region has 13 residues. The chain's CDR3 is CASSGTKNQPQHF. The CDR3 DNA follows: TGTGCCAGTAGCGGGACAAAAAATCAGCCCCAGCATTTT.

V is TRBV9 and J is TRBJ2-7; 9 bases match TRBD2. This CDR3 spans 15 amino acids. V dropped 4 bases and J dropped 5; count of bases not matched to a gene: 10. Germline CDR1 and CDR2: SGDLS and YYNGEE. CDR3 sequence reads: CASSTQAGGRDEQYF. CDR3 DNA: TGTGCCAGCAGCACGCAAGCGGGAGGTCGGGACGAGCAGTACTTC.

The rearrangement uses TRBV2 and TRBJ2-7; 11 bases match TRBD2. This CDR3 region has 14 residues. Germline CDR1 and CDR2: SNHLY and FYNNEI. V lost 8 bases to trimming and J lost 5 bases; unmatched junction nucleotides: 8. The CDR3 DNA follows: TGTGCCAGCGGAACTAGCGGGAGTCGACACGAGCAGTACTTC. Amino acids: CASGTSGSRHEQYF.